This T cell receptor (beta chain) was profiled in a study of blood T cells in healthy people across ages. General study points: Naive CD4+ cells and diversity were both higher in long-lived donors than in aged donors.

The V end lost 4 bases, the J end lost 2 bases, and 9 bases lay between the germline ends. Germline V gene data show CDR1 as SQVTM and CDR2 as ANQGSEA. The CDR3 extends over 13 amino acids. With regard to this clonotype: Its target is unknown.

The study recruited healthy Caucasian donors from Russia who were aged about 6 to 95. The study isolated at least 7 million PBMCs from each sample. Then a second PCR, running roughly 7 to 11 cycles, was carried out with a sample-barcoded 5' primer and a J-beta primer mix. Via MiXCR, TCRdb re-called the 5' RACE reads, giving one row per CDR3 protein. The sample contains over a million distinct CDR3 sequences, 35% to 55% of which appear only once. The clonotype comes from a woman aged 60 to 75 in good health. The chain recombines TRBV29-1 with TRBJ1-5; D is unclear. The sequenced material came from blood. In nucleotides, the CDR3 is TGCAGCGTTGGGCACAATGGCAATCAGCCCCAGCATTTT. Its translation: CSVGHNGNQPQHF.